A single sample is the source of the 18 T cell receptor beta chains below, sequenced in a study of tumor and adjacent non-tumor tissue in lung cancer. No cell sorting was done before RNA was extracted from the tissue. More than 3 cm separated this lung sample from the edge of the tumor. A modified ARM-PCR protocol with three rounds of nested PCR amplified TCRbeta. TCRdb passed the multiplex PCR reads through MiXCR, listing each CDR3 protein once. The sample includes 75,000 to 95,000 distinct CDR3 sequences, roughly 77% seen only once; the top ten take 21%. The material sequenced was distant non-tumor lung tissue. The receptors here all came from a woman aged 45-65 years with non-small cell lung cancer.

With regard to this clonotype: This likely comes from a read error, as the CDR3 has no conserved phenylalanine or tryptophan at its end. V and J are TRBV29-1 and TRBJ2-2, with D maybe TRBD1 (6 bases). CDR3 length equals 15 residues. Germline V gives CDR1 SQVTM, CDR2 ANQGSEA. CDR3 nucleotide sequence: TGCAGTGTTGGGGGTCAGGGGATAGGGACCGGGGAGCTGTTTATT. This encodes CSVGGQGIGTGELFI.

This clonotype was found once. This chain links TRBV5-1 with TRBJ2-2; possible D gene TRBD1, 5 bases. The CDR3 length is 14 residues. Germline V gives CDR1 SGHRS, CDR2 YFSETQ. This CDR3 reads CFSSSQGTTGELFF. The CDR3 nucleotides read TGCTTCAGCAGCTCTCAGGGTACTACCGGGGAGCTGTTTTTT.

The chain couples TRBV6-1 to TRBJ2-7, with D uncertain. In germline, CDR1 is MNHNS, CDR2 SASEGT. Trimming left V 8 bases short and J 3 bases short, with 11 bases between. The CDR3 totals 12 residues. CDR3 coding DNA: TGTGCCAGCGGGATATGGAGCTACGAGCAGTACTTC. It is translated as CASGIWSYEQYF.

In regard to this clonotype: One end of the junction does not line up with germline, which may come from a read error. The gene calls are TRBV11-2 and TRBJ2-7; the D gene is possibly TRBD1 (5 bases). CDR1 and CDR2 (germline): SGHAT, FQNNGV. This CDR3 is 15 amino acids long. CDR3 DNA: TGTGCCTGCAGCACCGGAGCAGGGCGCACCTACGAGCAGTACTTC. Translation: CACSTGAGRTYEQYF.

On this clonotype itself: Likely a read error: the CDR3 ends without its conserved phenylalanine or tryptophan. This chain uses TRBV28 with TRBJ2-1; the match to TRBD2 covers 11 bases. V was clipped by 2 bases and J by 6 bases; unmatched bases: 3. CDR3 length equals 15 residues. Germline V gene sequence: CDR1 MDHEN, CDR2 SYDVKM. CDR3 bases: TGTGCCAGCAGTTTAGGGACTAGCGGTAGCAATGAGCAGTTCTTA. This translates into CASSLGTSGSNEQFL.

Points on this clonotype: One end of the junction is discordant with germline, which a read error may explain. The chain carries TRBV11-2 and TRBJ2-1, with D perhaps TRBD1 or TRBD2 (5 bases each). This CDR3 region has 16 residues. The germline CDR1 and CDR2 sequences are SGHAT and FQNNGV. CDR3 sequence (DNA): TGTGCCAGCAGCTTGGAACCGGGACGGGGATTCACTGAGCAATCCTTC. Translated: CASSLEPGRGFTEQSF.

Regarding this clonotype: This may stem from a read error, because a much larger clone lies one nucleotide away. The J gene is TRBJ1-5, the V gene TRBV24-1; no definite D call. The CDR3 is 14 residues long. Germline lookup yields CDR1 KGHDR and CDR2 SFDVKD. V lost 4 bases and J lost 5, with 11 bases in between. CDR3 residues: CATSDSRWYQPQHF. CDR3 sequence (DNA): TGTGCCACCAGTGACTCAAGGTGGTATCAGCCCCAGCATTTT.

The chain joins TRBV4-2 to TRBJ2-3; 7 bases agree with TRBD2. Germline-derived CDR1 and CDR2 are LGHNA and YNFKEQ. The V and J ends lost 3 bases and 2 bases, in that order; junction bases with no gene match: 8. The CDR3 totals 16 residues. CDR3 DNA sequence: TGTGCCAGCAGCCATGACACCGGGACTACCACAGATACGCAGTATTTT. This codes for CASSHDTGTTTDTQYF.

With respect to this clonotype: It is likely a read error, because the conserved phenylalanine at the end of the CDR3 is missing. This rearrangement joins TRBV29-1 to TRBJ2-5, with D possibly matching TRBD1 (6 bases). The CDR3 extends over 16 amino acids. Deletions cut 1 base from V and 2 bases from J, with 17 bases between. Germline V gene data show CDR1 as SQVTM and CDR2 as ANQGSEA. CDR3 in DNA: TGCAGCGTTGAAGGTAGGGAGAGGGGGTTACAAGAGACCCAGTACTCC. Translating it yields CSVEGRERGLQETQYS.

Comments on this clonotype: This CDR3 fails to terminate in the conserved phenylalanine or tryptophan, so it likely reflects a read error. The V call is TRBV10-2, the J call TRBJ2-2; D is uncertain. CDR1 and CDR2 from the germline V gene are WSHSY and SAAADI. V lost 9 bases and J 8 bases, leaving 10 bases between the germline ends. The CDR3 contains 11 residues. CDR3 sequence: CASGPVGELFV. The CDR3 DNA sequence: TGCGCCAGTGGCCCCGTGGGGGAGCTGTTTGTT.

As for this clonotype: One junction end disagrees with the germline gene, perhaps due to a read error. The chain is built from TRBV11-2 and TRBJ2-7; the D is unclear. CDR3 length: 14 amino acids. Germline V gene lookup returns CDR1 SGHAT and CDR2 FQNNGV. The CDR3 DNA is TGTGCAAGCAGCTTAGAGTCGAGGCTGGGCGAGCAGTACTTC. Translation gives CASSLESRLGEQYF.

This clonotype was detected only a few times. A much larger clone sits a single nucleotide away, making a read error possible. The V and J genes are TRBV28 and TRBJ2-1; 7 bases match TRBD1. Germline V gene lookup returns CDR1 MDHEN and CDR2 SYDVKM. There are 17 residues in the CDR3. J lost 3 bases, V lost 2 bases, and 10 bases had no gene match. The CDR3 coding sequence is TGTGCCAGCAGTTTAGTGTGTCTGGGACAGCTCTACAATGAGCAGTTCTTC. Encoded protein: CASSLVCLGQLYNEQFF.

This clonotype was detected once. The chain combines TRBV4-2 with TRBJ2-7, with D unclear. CDR1 LGHNA and CDR2 YNFKEQ come from the germline V gene. The CDR3 sequence is 16 residues long. V shed 3 bases and J shed 0 bases, with 15 bases lying between them. The CDR3 sequence: CASSHTVVAVSYEQYF. The DNA of the CDR3 is TGTGCCAGCAGCCATACAGTTGTGGCGGTCTCCTACGAGCAGTACTTC.

On this clonotype itself: The CDR3 carries no conserved terminal phenylalanine or tryptophan, so it likely arises from a read error. The gene calls are TRBV6-6 and TRBJ2-2; perhaps TRBD1 as D (6 bases). From germline, CDR1 is MNHNY and CDR2 SVGAGI (reference sequence). The CDR3 contains 15 residues. V was trimmed by 7 bases and J by 8 bases, leaving 20 bases between them. This chain's CDR3 is CASTQGRANKGELFL. The CDR3 coding sequence is TGTGCCAGCACACAGGGACGGGCAAACAAAGGGGAGCTGTTTCTT.

At least ten counts were recorded for this clonotype. This chain links TRBV20-1 with TRBJ2-7; D is possibly TRBD1 or TRBD2 (7 bases each). The V end was cut by 0 bases, the J end by 5 bases, with 17 bases between. Per germline, CDR1 DFQATT and CDR2 SNEGSKA (reference sequence). The CDR3 sequence is 15 residues long. Here the CDR3 reads CSARDPGRGLDEQYF. The CDR3, as DNA: TGCAGTGCTAGAGACCCGGGGAGGGGGCTGGACGAGCAGTACTTC.

Comments on this clonotype: One junction end does not reproduce the germline sequence, and a read error may be involved. The V and J genes are TRBV29-1 and TRBJ2-7, with TRBD2 matching over 7 bases. CDR1 is SQVTM and CDR2 is ANQGSEA in the germline V gene. This CDR3 spans 13 amino acids. The CDR3 protein is CSVGETSRYEQYF. CDR3 nucleotide sequence: TGTAGCGTTGGGGAGACTAGCCGGTATGAGCAGTACTTC.

In its sample, this clonotype was seen once. A read error may account for a junction end that differs from germline. The chain has TRBV11-2 and TRBJ2-1, with D unclear. In germline, CDR1 is SGHAT, CDR2 FQNNGV. The CDR3 sequence is 13 residues long. The CDR3 DNA reads as TGTGCCAGCAGCCGGAGCATGAACGATGAGCAGCTCTTC. As protein: CASSRSMNDEQLF.

On this clonotype itself: The conserved closing phenylalanine or tryptophan is absent in this CDR3, likely reflecting a read error. This chain links TRBV5-1 with TRBJ2-2; D might be TRBD1 (7 bases). The CDR3 consists of 16 residues. Germline values: CDR1 SGHRS, CDR2 YFSETQ. DNA for the CDR3: TGCGCCAGCAGCTTGGTGACAGGGAGGAACATCGGGGAACTGTTTTTA. Encoded protein: CASSLVTGRNIGELFL.